This T cell receptor beta chain was recorded in a study of Japanese encephalitis immunity and Zika vaccine responses. Overall study: Flavivirus-naive donors were sampled at weeks 2, 6 and 52 after ZPIV. ZIKV structural peptide pools, conserved or non-conserved, or JEV or YFV peptides were used.

In this sample, this clonotype is medium-sized. For over 5 days, PBMCs labeled with CFSE were cultured with peptide pools at approximately 0.95 ug/mL each. The sort collected unfixed, live, CD56-CD19-CD16-CD3+CD4+ CFSE-low proliferating CD4 T cells. Germline CDR1 reads SQVTM; CDR2 reads ANQGSEA. The CDR3 length is 13 residues. Trimming at V came to 3 bases and at J to 1 base, leaving 2 bases not matched to a gene. TCRdb re-analysed the 5' RACE reads in MiXCR, keeping a single row per CDR3 protein. The data show some 600 distinct CDR3 sequences, with less than 5% seen just once and roughly 31% held by the top ten.

The receptor was derived from an adult woman who received an inactivated Zika virus vaccine. This chain links TRBV29-1 with TRBJ1-2; TRBD1 matches 7 bases. The specimen comprised antigen-activated CD4+ T cells from blood, cultured, sampled during a Zika inactivated vaccine study. The DNA of the CDR3 is TGCAGCGTTGACGGACAGGTTAACTATGGCTACACCTTC. The encoded protein is CSVDGQVNYGYTF.